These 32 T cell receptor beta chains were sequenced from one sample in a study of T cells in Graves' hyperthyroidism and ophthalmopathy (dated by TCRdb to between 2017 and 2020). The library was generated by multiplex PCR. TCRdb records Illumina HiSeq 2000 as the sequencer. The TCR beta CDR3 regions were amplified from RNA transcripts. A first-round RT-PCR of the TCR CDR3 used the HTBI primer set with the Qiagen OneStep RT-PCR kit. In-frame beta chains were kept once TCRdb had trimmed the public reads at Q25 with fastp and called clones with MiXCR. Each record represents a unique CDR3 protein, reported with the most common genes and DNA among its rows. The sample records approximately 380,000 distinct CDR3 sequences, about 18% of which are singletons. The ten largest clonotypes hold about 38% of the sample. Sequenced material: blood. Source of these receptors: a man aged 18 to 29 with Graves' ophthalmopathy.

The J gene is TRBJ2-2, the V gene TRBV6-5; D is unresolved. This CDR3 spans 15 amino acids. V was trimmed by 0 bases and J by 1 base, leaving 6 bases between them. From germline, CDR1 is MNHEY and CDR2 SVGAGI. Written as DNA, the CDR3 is TGTGCCAGCAGTTACTCAGTGGGGAACACCGGGGAGCTGTTTTTT. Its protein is CASSYSVGNTGELFF.

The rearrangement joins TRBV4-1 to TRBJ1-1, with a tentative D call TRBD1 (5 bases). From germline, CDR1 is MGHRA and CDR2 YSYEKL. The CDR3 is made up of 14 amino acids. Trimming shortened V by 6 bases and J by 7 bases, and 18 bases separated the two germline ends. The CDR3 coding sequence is TGCGCCAGCAGGCCGGGGGGTGGAGGCGGTGAAGCTTTCTTT. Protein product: CASRPGGGGGEAFF.

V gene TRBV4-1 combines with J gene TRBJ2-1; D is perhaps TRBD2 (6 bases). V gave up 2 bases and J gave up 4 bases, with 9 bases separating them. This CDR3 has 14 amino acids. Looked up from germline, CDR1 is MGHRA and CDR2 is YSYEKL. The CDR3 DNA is TGCGCCAGCAGCCAACCAGGGACTTACAATGAGCAGTTCTTC. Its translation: CASSQPGTYNEQFF.

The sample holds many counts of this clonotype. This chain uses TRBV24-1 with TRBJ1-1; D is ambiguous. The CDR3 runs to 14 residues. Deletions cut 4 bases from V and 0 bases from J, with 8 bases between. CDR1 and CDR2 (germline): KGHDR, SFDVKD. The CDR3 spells CATSEGHMNTEAFF. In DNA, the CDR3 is TGTGCCACCAGTGAAGGGCATATGAACACTGAAGCTTTCTTT.

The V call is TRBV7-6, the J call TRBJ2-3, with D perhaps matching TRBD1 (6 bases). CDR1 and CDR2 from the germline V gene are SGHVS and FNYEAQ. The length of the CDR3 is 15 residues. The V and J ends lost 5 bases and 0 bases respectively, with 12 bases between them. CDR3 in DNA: TGTGCCAGCAGCCAGGGGATCCATAGCACAGATACGCAGTATTTT. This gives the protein CASSQGIHSTDTQYF.

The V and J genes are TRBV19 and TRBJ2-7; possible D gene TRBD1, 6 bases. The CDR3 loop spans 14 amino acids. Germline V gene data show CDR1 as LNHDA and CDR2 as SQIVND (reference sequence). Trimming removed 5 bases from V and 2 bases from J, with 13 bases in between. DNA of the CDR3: TGTGCCAGTAGTCCTTTCGAGGGGGCCTACGAGCAGTACTTC. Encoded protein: CASSPFEGAYEQYF.

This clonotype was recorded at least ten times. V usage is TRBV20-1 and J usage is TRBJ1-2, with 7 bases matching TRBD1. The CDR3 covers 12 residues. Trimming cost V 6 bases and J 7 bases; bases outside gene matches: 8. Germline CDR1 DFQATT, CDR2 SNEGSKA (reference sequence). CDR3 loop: CSAPTGRVGYTF. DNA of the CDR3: TGCAGTGCCCCGACAGGGCGGGTTGGCTACACCTTC.

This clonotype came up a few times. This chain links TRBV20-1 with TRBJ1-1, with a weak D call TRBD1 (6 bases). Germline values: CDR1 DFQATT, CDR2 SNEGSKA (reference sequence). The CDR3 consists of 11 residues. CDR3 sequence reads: CGGGGNTEAFF. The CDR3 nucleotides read TGCGGAGGGGGAGGGAACACTGAAGCTTTCTTT.

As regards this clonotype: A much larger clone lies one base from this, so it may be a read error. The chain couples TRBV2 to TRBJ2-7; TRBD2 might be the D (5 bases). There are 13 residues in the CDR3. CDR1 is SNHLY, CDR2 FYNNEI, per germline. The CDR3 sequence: CASKPGSSCEQYF. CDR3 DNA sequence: TGTGCCAGCAAACCGGGAAGCTCCTGCGAGCAGTACTTC.

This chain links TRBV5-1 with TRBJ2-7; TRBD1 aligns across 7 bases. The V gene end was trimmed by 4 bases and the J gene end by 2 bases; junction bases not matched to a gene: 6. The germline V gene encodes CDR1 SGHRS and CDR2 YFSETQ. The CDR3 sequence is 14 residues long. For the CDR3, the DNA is TGCGCCAGCAGCACGGGACAGCTGACCTACGAGCAGTACTTC. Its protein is CASSTGQLTYEQYF.

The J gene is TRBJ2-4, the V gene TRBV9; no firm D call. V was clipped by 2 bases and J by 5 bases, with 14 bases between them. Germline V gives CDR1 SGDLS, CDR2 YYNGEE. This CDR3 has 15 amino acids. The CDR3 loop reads CASSVEVVGENIQYF. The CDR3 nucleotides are TGTGCCAGCAGCGTTGAAGTCGTCGGAGAAAACATTCAGTACTTC.

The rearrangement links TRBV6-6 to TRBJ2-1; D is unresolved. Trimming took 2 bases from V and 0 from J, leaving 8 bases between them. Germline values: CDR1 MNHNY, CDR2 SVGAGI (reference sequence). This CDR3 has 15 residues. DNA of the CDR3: TGTGCCAGCAGTTACGAGATGAGCTCCTACAATGAGCAGTTCTTC. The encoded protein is CASSYEMSSYNEQFF.

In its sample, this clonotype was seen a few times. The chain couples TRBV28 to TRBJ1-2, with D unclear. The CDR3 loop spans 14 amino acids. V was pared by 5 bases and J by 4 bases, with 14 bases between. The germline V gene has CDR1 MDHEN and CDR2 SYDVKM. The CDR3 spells CASSPVGPIYGYTF. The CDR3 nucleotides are TGTGCCAGCAGTCCTGTTGGCCCTATCTATGGCTACACCTTC.

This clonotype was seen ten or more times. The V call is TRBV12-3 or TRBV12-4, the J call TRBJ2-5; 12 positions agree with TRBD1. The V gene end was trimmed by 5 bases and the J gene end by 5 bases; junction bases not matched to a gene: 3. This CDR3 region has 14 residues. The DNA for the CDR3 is TGTGCCAGCAGTGGGACAGGGGGCAGGGAGACCCAGTACTTC. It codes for CASSGTGGRETQYF.

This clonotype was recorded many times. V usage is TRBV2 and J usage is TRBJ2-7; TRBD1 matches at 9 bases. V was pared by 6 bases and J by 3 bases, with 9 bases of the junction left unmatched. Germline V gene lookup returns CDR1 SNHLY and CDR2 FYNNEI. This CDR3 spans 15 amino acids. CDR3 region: CASSLGTGQFYEQYF. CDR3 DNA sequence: TGTGCCAGCAGCCTCGGGACAGGGCAGTTCTACGAGCAGTACTTC.

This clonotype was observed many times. CDR3 protein: CASRLRTGLGGYTF. The CDR3 bases are TGTGCCAGCAGACTCCGGACGGGCCTTGGGGGCTACACCTTC. The chain employs TRBV28 and TRBJ1-2; D gene unclear. The V end lost 6 bases, the J end lost 8 bases, and 19 bases lay between the germline ends. The CDR3 runs to 14 residues. The germline V gene has CDR1 MDHEN and CDR2 SYDVKM.

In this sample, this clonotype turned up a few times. The CDR3 region is CASSQNYRGETQYF. CDR3 sequence (DNA): TGTGCCAGCAGCCAGAACTACAGGGGAGAGACCCAGTACTTC. This sequence joins TRBV14 and TRBJ2-5; TRBD1 matches 7 bases. The V gene end was trimmed by 3 bases and the J gene end by 4 bases; junction bases not matched to a gene: 5. Germline CDR1 is SGHDN and CDR2 is FVKESK. The CDR3 contains 14 residues.

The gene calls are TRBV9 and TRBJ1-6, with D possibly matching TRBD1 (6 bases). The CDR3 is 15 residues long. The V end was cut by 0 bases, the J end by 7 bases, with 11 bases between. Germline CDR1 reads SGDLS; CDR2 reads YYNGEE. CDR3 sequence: CASSVEGGTNSPLHF. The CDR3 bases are TGTGCCAGCAGCGTAGAGGGGGGGACGAATTCACCCCTCCACTTT.

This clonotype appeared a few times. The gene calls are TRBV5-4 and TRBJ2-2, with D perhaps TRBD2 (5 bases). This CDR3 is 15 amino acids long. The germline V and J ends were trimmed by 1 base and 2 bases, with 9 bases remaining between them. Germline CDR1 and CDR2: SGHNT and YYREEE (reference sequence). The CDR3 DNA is TGTGCCAGCAGCTTGACGGGGAGAAACACCGGGGAGCTGTTTTTT. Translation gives CASSLTGRNTGELFF.

CDR3 coding DNA: TGCAGTGCTAACTACTACAACACCGGGGAGCTGTTTTTT. As protein: CSANYYNTGELFF. The rearrangement joins TRBV20-1 to TRBJ2-2; D is undetermined. CDR1 DFQATT and CDR2 SNEGSKA come from the germline V gene (reference sequence). Trimming shortened V by 4 bases and J by 2 bases, and 8 bases separated the two germline ends. The CDR3 runs 13 residues.

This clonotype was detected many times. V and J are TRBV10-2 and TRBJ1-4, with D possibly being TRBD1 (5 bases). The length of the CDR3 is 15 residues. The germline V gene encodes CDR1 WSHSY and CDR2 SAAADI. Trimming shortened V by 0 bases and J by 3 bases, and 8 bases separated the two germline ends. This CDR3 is CASSESGGSNEKLFF. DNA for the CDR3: TGCGCCAGCAGTGAGTCGGGGGGTTCTAATGAAAAACTGTTTTTT.

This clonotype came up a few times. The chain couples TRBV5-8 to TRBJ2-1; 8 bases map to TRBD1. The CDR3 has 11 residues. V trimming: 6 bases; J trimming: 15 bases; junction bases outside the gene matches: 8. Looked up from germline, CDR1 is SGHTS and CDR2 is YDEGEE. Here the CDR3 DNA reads TGTGCCAGCACCAAACAGGGGGTAAGGTTCTTC. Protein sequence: CASTKQGVRFF.

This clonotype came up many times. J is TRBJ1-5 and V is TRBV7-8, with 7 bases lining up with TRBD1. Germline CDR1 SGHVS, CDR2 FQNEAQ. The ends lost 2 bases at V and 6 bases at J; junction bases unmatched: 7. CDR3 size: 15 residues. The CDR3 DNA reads TGTGCCAGCAGCTTACTGGGACAGTCCCCTCAGCCCCAGCATTTT. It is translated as CASSLLGQSPQPQHF.

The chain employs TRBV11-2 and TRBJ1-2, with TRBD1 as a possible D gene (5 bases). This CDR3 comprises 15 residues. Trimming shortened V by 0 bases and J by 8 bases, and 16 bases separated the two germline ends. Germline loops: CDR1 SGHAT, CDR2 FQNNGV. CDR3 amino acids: CASSLEFGWGYGYTF. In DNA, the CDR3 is TGTGCCAGCAGCTTAGAGTTCGGGTGGGGCTACGGCTACACCTTC.

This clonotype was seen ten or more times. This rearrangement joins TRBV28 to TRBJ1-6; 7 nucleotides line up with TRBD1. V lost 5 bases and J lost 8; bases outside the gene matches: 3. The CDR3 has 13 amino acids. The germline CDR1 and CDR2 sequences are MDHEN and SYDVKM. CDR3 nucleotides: TGTGCCAGCAGTCTCACAGGGGATTCACCCCTCCACTTT. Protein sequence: CASSLTGDSPLHF.

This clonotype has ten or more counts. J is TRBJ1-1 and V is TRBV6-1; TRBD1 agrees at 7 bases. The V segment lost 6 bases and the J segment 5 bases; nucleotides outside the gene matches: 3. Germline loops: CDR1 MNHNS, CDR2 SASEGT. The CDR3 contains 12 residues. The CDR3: CASSDRVTEAFF. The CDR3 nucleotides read TGTGCCAGCAGCGACAGGGTAACTGAAGCTTTCTTT.

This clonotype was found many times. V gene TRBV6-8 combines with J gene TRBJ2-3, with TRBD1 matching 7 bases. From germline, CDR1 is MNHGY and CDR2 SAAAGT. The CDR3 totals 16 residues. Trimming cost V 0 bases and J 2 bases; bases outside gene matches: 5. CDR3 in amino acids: CASSYSRDSPTDTQYF. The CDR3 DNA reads TGTGCCAGCAGTTACTCCCGGGACAGTCCCACAGATACGCAGTATTTT.

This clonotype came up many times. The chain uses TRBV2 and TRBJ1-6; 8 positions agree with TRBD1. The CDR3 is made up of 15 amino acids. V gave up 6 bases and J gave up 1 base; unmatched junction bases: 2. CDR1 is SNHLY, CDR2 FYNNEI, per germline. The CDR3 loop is CASRGQGSYNSPLHF. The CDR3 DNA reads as TGTGCCAGCAGAGGACAGGGTTCCTATAATTCACCCCTCCACTTT.

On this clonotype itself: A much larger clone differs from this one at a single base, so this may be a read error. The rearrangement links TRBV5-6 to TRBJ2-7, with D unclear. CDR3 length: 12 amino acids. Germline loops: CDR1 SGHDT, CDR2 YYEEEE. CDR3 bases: TGTGCCAGCAACTTGGCGACCTACGAGCAGTACTTC. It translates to CASNLATYEQYF.

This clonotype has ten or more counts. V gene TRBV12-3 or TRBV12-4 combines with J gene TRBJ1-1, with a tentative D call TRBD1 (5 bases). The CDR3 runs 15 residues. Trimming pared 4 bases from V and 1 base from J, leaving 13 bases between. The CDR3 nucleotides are TGTGCCAGCAGTTCCCTAGGGCAGGGGAACACTGAAGCTTTCTTT. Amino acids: CASSSLGQGNTEAFF.

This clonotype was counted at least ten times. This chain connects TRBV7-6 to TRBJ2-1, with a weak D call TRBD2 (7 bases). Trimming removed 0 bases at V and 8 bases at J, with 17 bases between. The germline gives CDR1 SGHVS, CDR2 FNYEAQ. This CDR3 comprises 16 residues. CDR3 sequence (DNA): TGTGCCAGCAGCTTAGCGGGTAGGGGGGGTTTGCATGAGCAGTTCTTC. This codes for CASSLAGRGGLHEQFF.

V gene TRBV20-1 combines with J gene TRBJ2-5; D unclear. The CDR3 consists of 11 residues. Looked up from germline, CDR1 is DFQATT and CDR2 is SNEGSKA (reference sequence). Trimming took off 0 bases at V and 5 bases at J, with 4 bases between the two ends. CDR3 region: CSARDRETQYF. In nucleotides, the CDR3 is TGCAGTGCTAGAGATCGGGAGACCCAGTACTTC.